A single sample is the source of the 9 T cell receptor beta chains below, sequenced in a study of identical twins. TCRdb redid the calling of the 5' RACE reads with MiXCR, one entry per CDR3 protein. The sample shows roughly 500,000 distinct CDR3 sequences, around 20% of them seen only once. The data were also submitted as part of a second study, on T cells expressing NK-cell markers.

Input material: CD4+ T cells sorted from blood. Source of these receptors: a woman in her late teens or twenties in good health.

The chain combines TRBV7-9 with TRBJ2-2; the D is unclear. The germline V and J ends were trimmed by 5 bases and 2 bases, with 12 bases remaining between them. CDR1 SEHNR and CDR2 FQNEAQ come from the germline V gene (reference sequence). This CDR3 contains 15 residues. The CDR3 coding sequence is TGTGCCAGCAGCCACTTCAACAGTAACACCGGGGAGCTGTTTTTT. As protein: CASSHFNSNTGELFF.

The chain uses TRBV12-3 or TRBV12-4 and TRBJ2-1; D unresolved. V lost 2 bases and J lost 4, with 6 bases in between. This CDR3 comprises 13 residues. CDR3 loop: CASSLIRYNEQFF. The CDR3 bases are TGTGCCAGCAGTTTAATTCGGTACAATGAGCAGTTCTTC.

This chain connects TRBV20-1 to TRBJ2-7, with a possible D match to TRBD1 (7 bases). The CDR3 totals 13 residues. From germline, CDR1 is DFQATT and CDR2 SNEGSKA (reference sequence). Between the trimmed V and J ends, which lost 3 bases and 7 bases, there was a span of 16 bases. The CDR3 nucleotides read TGCAGTGCTAGTGGGACAGCGGCGGGGGAGCAGTACTTC. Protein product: CSASGTAAGEQYF.

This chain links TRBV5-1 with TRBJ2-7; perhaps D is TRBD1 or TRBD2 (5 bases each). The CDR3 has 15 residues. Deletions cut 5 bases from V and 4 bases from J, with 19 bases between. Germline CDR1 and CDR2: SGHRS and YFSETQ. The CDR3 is CASSSAPGRNYEQYF. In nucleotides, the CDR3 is TGCGCCAGCAGTTCTGCACCGGGACGGAATTACGAGCAGTACTTC.

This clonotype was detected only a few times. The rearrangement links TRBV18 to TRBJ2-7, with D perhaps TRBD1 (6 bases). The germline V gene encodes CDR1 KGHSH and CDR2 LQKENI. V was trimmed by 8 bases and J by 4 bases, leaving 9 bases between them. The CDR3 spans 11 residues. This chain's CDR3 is CASRDTYEQYF. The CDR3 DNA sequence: TGTGCCAGCCGGGACACTTACGAGCAGTACTTC. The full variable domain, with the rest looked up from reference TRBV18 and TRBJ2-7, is NAGVMQNPRHLVRRRGQEARLRCSPMKGHSHVYWYRQLPEEGLKFMVYLQKENIIDESGMPKERFSAEFPKEGPSILRIQQVVRGDSAAYFCASRDTYEQYFGPGTRLTVT.

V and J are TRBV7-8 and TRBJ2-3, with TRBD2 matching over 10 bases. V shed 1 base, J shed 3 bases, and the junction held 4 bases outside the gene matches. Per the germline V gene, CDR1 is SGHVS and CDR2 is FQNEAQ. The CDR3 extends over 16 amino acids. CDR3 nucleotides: TGTGCCAGCAGCTTAGAAGCGGGAGGGCGGACAGATACGCAGTATTTT. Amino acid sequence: CASSLEAGGRTDTQYF. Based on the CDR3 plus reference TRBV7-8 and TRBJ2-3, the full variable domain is GAGVSQSPRYKVAKRGQDVALRCDPISGHVSLFWYQQALGQGPEFLTYFQNEAQLDKSGLPSDRFFAERPEGSVSTLKIQRTQQEDSAVYLCASSLEAGGRTDTQYFGPGTRLTVL.

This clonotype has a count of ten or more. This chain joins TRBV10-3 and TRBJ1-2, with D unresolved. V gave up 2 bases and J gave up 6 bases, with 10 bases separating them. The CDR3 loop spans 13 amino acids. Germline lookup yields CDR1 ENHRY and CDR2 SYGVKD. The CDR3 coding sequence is TGTGCCATCAGTGAGGGGAAGGCTCATGGCTACACCTTC. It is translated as CAISEGKAHGYTF.

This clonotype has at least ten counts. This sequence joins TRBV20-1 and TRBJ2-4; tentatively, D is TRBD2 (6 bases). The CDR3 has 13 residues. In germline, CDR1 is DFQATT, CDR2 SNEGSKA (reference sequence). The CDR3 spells CSPHRDSKNIQYF. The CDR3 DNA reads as TGCAGCCCGCACCGGGACTCCAAAAACATTCAGTACTTC.

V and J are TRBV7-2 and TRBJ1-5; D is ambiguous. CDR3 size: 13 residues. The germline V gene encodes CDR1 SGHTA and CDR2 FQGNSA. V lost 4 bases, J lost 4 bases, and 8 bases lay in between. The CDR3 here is CASSSTVNQPQHF. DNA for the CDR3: TGTGCCAGCAGCTCAACGGTTAATCAGCCCCAGCATTTT. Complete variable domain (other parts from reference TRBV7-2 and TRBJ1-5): GAGVSQSPSNKVTEKGKDVELRCDPISGHTALYWYRQSLGQGLEFLIYFQGNSAPDKSGLPSDRFSAERTGGSVSTLTIQRTQQEDSAVYLCASSSTVNQPQHFGDGTRLSIL.